This T cell receptor beta chain derives from a study of T cell changes during pregnancy in multiple sclerosis. TCRdb keeps only in-frame clones here, not all; method: immunoSEQ multiplex PCR. The sample holds around 33,000 clones, more than 90% seen once. Per germline, CDR1 LNHDA and CDR2 SQIVND (reference sequence). The CDR3 consists of 14 residues. V dropped 6 bases and J dropped 4 bases, with 15 bases sitting between them. The chain recombines TRBV19 with TRBJ1-2, with D unclear. The source of this sequence is a female donor in good health, enrolled as a control in a pregnancy study. The sample consisted of peripheral blood, taken in the third trimester of pregnancy. The CDR3 sequence: CASSTLQTTYGYTF. The CDR3 DNA reads TGTGCCAGTAGCACCCTGCAGACTACCTATGGCTACACCTTC.